The TCR beta chain described here comes from a study of cytomegalovirus exposure and HLA in healthy donors (dated by TCRdb to the late 2010s). As for the study more broadly: An earlier analysis of 587 of the donors reported approximately 290 Gb of sequence data and about 100 million unique TCR beta sequences from roughly 180 million T cells. The study aimed to test whether signatures of past pathogen exposure could be identified by cataloging public T cell receptors. Using immunosequencing, the study profiled T cell repertoires from 550 to 750 subjects and related those repertoires to cytomegalovirus serostatus. An early release that covered approximately 600 HLA-typed donors contained 250 to 350 gigabases of sequencing data and tens of millions of unique TCR sequences. Of the approximately 400 genotyped donors, 65% to 90% were placed in the genetic ancestry cluster associated with self-reported Caucasian donors. To decide whether each TCR beta V gene segment behaved as functional or pseudogenic, an earlier analysis of approximately 600 of the donors relied on high-throughput TCR beta sequencing. To predict cytomegalovirus infection status, the study brought together high-throughput TCR immunosequencing, statistical association of individual TCRs with disease status, and machine learning. Rather than drawing on any new phenotypic data, the later analysis identified candidate immune exposures from TCR beta sequences and the way those sequences occurred across donors. Every repertoire in the discovery cohort had been generated on one and the same sequencing platform. A later analysis re-analyzed previously published TCR beta repertoires from 666 donors and added high-resolution HLA genotyping to study TCR occurrence patterns. A later genetic analysis used genome-wide SNP genotypes for about 65% of the roughly 700 donors, treating that subset as a discovery cohort. Donor age, sex, ethnicity and CMV serostatus were compiled together with the repertoire data. Roughly five DR-DQ haplotypes were treated as single units for association and clustering because of strong linkage in the cohort. A separate validation cohort of roughly 120 different subjects was used in addition to the approximately 700-subject first cohort. Typing coverage varied by locus: roughly 620-640 donors for A, B, C, DRB1 and DQB1; 522 for DQA1; around 610 for DPA1; around 450 for DPB1. Across 398 genotyped donors of the cohort, an average of roughly 200,000 unique TCR beta nucleotide sequences per donor were sequenced, and 15% to 20% of those sequences were non-productive. Both class I and class II loci were covered by HLA typing, at four-digit resolution.

The cohort was made up of about 610 healthy bone marrow donors. All cohort members were sampled while nominally healthy, although unrecorded immune exposures were likely present. The donor tested CMV seronegative, placing the donor among the approximately 360 seronegative members of the cohort. Every donor gave a peripheral blood sample, and the peripheral blood mononuclear cells from that sample were used for TCR beta sequencing. Genomic DNA was extracted from the blood cell samples with the Qiagen DNeasy Blood Extraction Kit. Including cysteine and phenylalanine, the CDR3 has 16 amino acids. The only DNA kept is the CDR3, 48 bases in frame from the first base. Trimming leaves V shorter by 0 bases and J shorter by 4 bases, with the junction holding 5 bases beyond the gene matches. The germline V gene (reference sequence) yields SGHNT for CDR1 and YYREEE for CDR2. Library generation was performed with the immunoSEQ multiplex PCR assay. A mixture of 60 forward primers for TCR Vbeta segments and 13 reverse primers for TCR Jbeta segments was used in the multiplex PCR. The CDR3 region of rearranged TCR beta genes was amplified from genomic DNA with a multiplex PCR assay. The Illumina HiSeq System was used to sequence the amplified TCR beta libraries as 87-base-pair reads. Per the source publication's procedure: In a later analysis, some 80 million unique TCR beta chains were counted across the 690 or so repertoires, and roughly 11 million of these chains were shared by at least two donors. To remove PCR and sequencing errors, raw reads were error-corrected and collapsed into unique sequences using a nearest-neighbor algorithm that merged closely related sequences. V, D and J gene segments were assigned by aligning CDR3 sequences to IMGT reference sequences. Each retained sequence needed at least a six-nucleotide match to both a V gene segment and a J gene segment. A rearrangement counted as productive if the CDR3 had no stop codons and remained in frame with V and J, and every other rearrangement counted as non-productive. CDR3 was defined according to IMGT convention as the region running from the second conserved V-encoded cysteine to the conserved J-encoded phenylalanine. Sequences without an unambiguous match to a single V gene segment were excluded from the earlier analysis of several hundred of the donors. In an earlier analysis of approximately 560 of the donors, a V segment was called functional when productive rearrangements were above 56.7%, and segregating when the standard deviation between donors exceeded 5%. A statistical classification framework was built for diagnosing cytomegalovirus status from the catalog of TCR beta chain sequences. In a later analysis, TCR nucleotide sequences were compared against IMGT/GENE-DB human TR gene sequences so that V and J genes could be assigned. In a later analysis, CDR3 sequences and most-parsimonious VDJ recombination scenarios were assigned using the TCRdist pipeline. In a later analysis, each TCR beta chain was defined by its CDR3 amino acid sequence together with its V-gene family, and reads without a unique V-gene family were excluded. A later analysis removed roughly 590 highly shared, low-generation-probability nucleotide sequences to deal with suspected cross-contamination and a sequencing artifact. A later analysis calculated a clonal expansion index for each public chain from normalized within-repertoire ranks of inferred template counts. In a later analysis, generation probabilities were computed using a VDJ recombination model fitted to out-of-frame rearrangements, and the results were checked against IGoR. A later analysis scored TCR-TCR, TCR-HLA and TCR-CMV co-occurrence with hypergeometric tests, applying a repertoire-size bias correction to TCR pairs. False discovery rates were estimated in a later analysis by permuting HLA or CMV assignments 20 times. In a later analysis, co-occurring TCRs were grouped with DBSCAN, and TCRdist sequence similarity was added when clustering was performed within HLA-allele-positive subsets. For co-occurrence clustering, repertoires with fewer than 30,000 or more than 120,000 public chains were excluded, along with five repertoires with anomalous nucleotide sharing. TCRdb took over this immuneACCESS table, retaining in-frame rearrangements with V and J assigned. Such tables are incomplete; in checked studies, under half of the missing clones stem from an unresolved V gene, and the remainder is unexplained. V, J and clone size reflect that table, while D and trimming were determined from the DNA. A total of about 200,000 clones appear in this sample, around 83% of them only once. Jointly, the top ten make up around 1.5% of the sample.

General conclusions and limits of the study: A later genetic analysis associated a missense DCLRE1C variant with V-gene and J-gene trimming of TCR beta chains, and an independent cohort replicated the association. HLA typing was unavailable for some donors at each locus, so association tests used only the typed subset. In vitro tests confirmed that a few of the cytomegalovirus-associated TCR beta chains recognize cytomegalovirus antigens. Compared with the roughly 720-donor mean, donors in an Asian-associated ancestry cluster had fewer N-insertions in productive TCRs, according to a later genetic analysis. Because counts were too low, around 18 rarely observed V segments, including chromosome 9 orphons, were left out of the earlier analysis of 587 of the donors. According to a later analysis, parvovirus B19, influenza, CMV and Epstein-Barr virus appeared linked to several top co-occurrence clusters. Specific HLA alleles were associated with some 15,000 TCR beta sequences at a false discovery rate of 0.05 in a later analysis. While some public TCRs were present in many individuals, most TCR sequences turned up only very rarely across donors. According to the authors, the approach could potentially be generalized to other disease states and immunological phenotypes. Some IMGT-functional V segments, including TRBV6-2 and TRBV6-3, could not be told apart with the 87-base-pair reads, so those segments were excluded. An earlier analysis of approximately 570 of the donors showed that most TCR beta V segments appeared in productive rearrangements either about 90% or about 30% of the time, which broadly matched IMGT annotations. Only TCR beta chains were sequenced in this cohort, and the absence of alpha or paired-chain data limited detectable features. In a later analysis, HLA-associated TCR beta chains showed more clonal expansion and lower generation probabilities than non-associated chains that were equally common. Correlated functional status among segregating V segments might reflect linkage disequilibrium, but an unknown experimental factor could not be ruled out. Presence/absence analyses assumed roughly uniform sequencing depth across donors, an assumption that may not hold. Strong co-occurrence of HLA alleles, especially DR and DQ, made assigning TCR associations to individual alleles difficult. A total of about 150 TCR beta chains were listed by the study as associated with cytomegalovirus. In both the original and validation cohorts, the classifier was reported to diagnose cytomegalovirus status with high specificity and sensitivity. CMV serostatus was the only immune exposure information available for the cohort. In a later analysis, TCR association rates were found to vary across HLA loci, with the most associated TCRs seen for DRB1 alleles and the fewest for HLA-C alleles. According to a later analysis, most CMV-associated TCR beta chains appeared to be HLA-restricted, and the HLA associations seemed to be driven largely by CMV exposure. A further reported finding was that TCR beta sequences accurately predicted the HLA-A and HLA-B alleles for most subjects in the first cohort. A group of highly shared sequence variants was considered likely to be a technical artifact of the sequencing pipeline.

Remarks on this clone: Its antigen has not been determined. No much larger clone exists at a distance of one base, and base qualities are not known.

Material: PBMCs. The TCR comes from a girl aged 5 to 17 in good health and CMV-seronegative. The chain uses TRBV5-4 and TRBJ2-2, with 8 bases aligning to TRBD2. In nucleotide form, the sequence is TGTGCCAGCAGCTTGGGCGGCGGGAGGACCACCGGGGAGCTGTTTTTT. Its translation reads: CASSLGGGRTTGELFF.